The rows below give T cell receptor beta chains drawn from one sample of a study of cytomegalovirus exposure and HLA in healthy donors. Some clones are missing from TCRdb's copy, which holds only in-frame ones; the method was immunoSEQ multiplex PCR. The sample holds about 200,000 clones, more than 75% seen once. Sequenced: PBMCs. The receptor set was obtained from a woman aged 50 to 60 in good health and CMV-seronegative. Each CDR3 is given with its conserved first and last residue. The D gene is left open where the match is weak. Size values are once, few and many counts, or a class for expanded clones, and some rows have none.

>.|.|TRBV19|TRBJ1-2
CASSFGTMVWYGYTF
TGTGCCAGTAGTTTCGGGACAATGGTTTGGTATGGCTACACCTTC
>.|.|TRBV2|TRBJ2-1
CASRRDRSSYNEQFF
TGTGCCAGCAGGAGGGATAGAAGTAGCTACAATGAGCAGTTCTTC
>.|.|TRBV5-1|TRBJ1-6
CASSLISLSSPLHF
TGCGCCAGCAGCTTGATATCCTTGAGCTCACCCCTCCACTTT
>.|TRBD1|TRBV5-1|TRBJ1-6
CASSGGQGNNSPLHF
TGCGCCAGCAGCGGAGGACAGGGAAATAATTCACCCCTCCACTTT
>.|.|TRBV5-1|TRBJ2-5
CASSLGTTQETQYF
TGCGCCAGCAGCTTGGGGACTACTCAAGAGACCCAGTACTTC
>.|TRBD2|TRBV4-2|TRBJ2-7
CASSHGPSGTPTYEQYF
TGTGCCAGCAGCCATGGGCCTAGCGGGACCCCGACCTACGAGCAGTACTTC
>.|TRBD1|TRBV12-5|TRBJ1-1
CASGLVGGQQNTEAFF
TGTGCTAGTGGTTTGGTAGGGGGACAGCAGAACACTGAAGCTTTCTTT
>.|.|TRBV4-1|TRBJ2-7
CASSQGMRYEQYF
TGCGCCAGCAGCCAAGGAATGCGCTACGAGCAGTACTTC
>.|TRBD2|TRBV7-9|TRBJ2-1
CASSLSGRAYNEQFF
TGTGCCAGCAGTCTTAGCGGGAGAGCCTACAATGAGCAGTTCTTC
>.|.|TRBV7-6|TRBJ2-1
CASSSPPAAYNEQFF
TGTGCCAGCAGCAGCCCACCCGCTGCCTACAATGAGCAGTTCTTC
>few|TRBD1|TRBV4-3|TRBJ1-3
CASSQAPGTVSGNTIYF
TGCGCCAGCAGCCAAGCCCCGGGGACAGTCTCTGGAAACACCATATATTTT
>.|TRBD1|TRBV19|TRBJ2-2
CASRPGQGSNTGELFF
TGTGCCAGTAGGCCCGGACAGGGTTCGAACACCGGGGAGCTGTTTTTT
>.|.|TRBV4-2|TRBJ1-1
CASSQEPGNTEAFF
TGTGCCAGCAGCCAAGAACCGGGGAACACTGAAGCTTTCTTT
>once|TRBD2|TRBV7-3|TRBJ2-3
CASSLTRTSGSTDTQYF
TGTGCCAGCAGCTTAACGAGGACTAGCGGGAGCACAGATACGCAGTATTTT
>.|.|TRBV19|TRBJ2-7
CASREIPRAGYEQYF
TGTGCCAGTAGGGAAATCCCTCGGGCGGGCTACGAGCAGTACTTC
>.|TRBD1|TRBV6-5|TRBJ2-7
CASTVGDRSYEQYF
TGTGCCAGCACAGTGGGGGACAGGTCCTACGAGCAGTACTTC
>few|TRBD2|TRBV7-6|TRBJ2-1
CASSLLTGREGEQFF
TGTGCCAGCAGCTTGCTGACAGGACGGGAGGGTGAGCAGTTCTTC
>.|.|TRBV5-4|TRBJ1-2
CASSAPVSYGYTF
TGTGCCAGCAGCGCCCCGGTCTCGTATGGCTACACCTTC
>.|.|TRBV11-3|TRBJ2-3
CASSLTDTQYF
TGTGCCAGCAGCCTAACAGATACGCAGTATTTT
>.|.|TRBV27|TRBJ1-2
CASSSFGLDYGYTF
TGTGCCAGCTCCTCTTTCGGGTTGGACTATGGCTACACCTTC
>.|TRBD1|TRBV5-1|TRBJ1-6
CASARDRVNSPLHF
TGCGCCAGCGCCCGGGACAGGGTGAATTCACCCCTCCACTTT
>.|.|TRBV7-2|TRBJ2-7
CASRGGNSNEQYF
TGTGCCAGCAGAGGCGGGAACAGCAACGAGCAGTACTTC
>.|TRBD1|TRBV5-1|TRBJ2-2
CASSPWDRANTGELFF
TGCGCCAGCAGCCCCTGGGACAGGGCTAACACCGGGGAGCTGTTTTTT
>.|TRBD2|TRBV4-1|TRBJ2-5
CASSQTYSGGWRETQYF
TGCGCCAGCAGCCAAACCTATAGCGGGGGATGGCGAGAGACCCAGTACTTC
>.|.|TRBV7-9|TRBJ2-5
CASSSGVATQETQYF
TGTGCCAGCAGCTCCGGGGTAGCTACCCAAGAGACCCAGTACTTC
>.|TRBD1|TRBV7-2|TRBJ2-4
CASSRDRGSGNIQYF
TGTGCCAGCAGCCGGGACAGGGGGAGTGGAAACATTCAGTACTTC
>.|TRBD2|TRBV6-1|TRBJ2-1
CARWTSGPYNEQFF
TGTGCCAGATGGACTAGCGGGCCCTACAATGAGCAGTTCTTC
>.|.|TRBV2|TRBJ2-1
CASSSQGTKTNEQFF
TGTGCCAGCAGCTCCCAGGGGACTAAAACCAATGAGCAGTTCTTC
>.|.|TRBV6-1|TRBJ1-2
CASTYTRVIGYTF
TGTGCCAGCACCTACACACGGGTAATAGGCTACACCTTC
>.|.|TRBV7-9|TRBJ1-1
CASSPDGVNTEAFF
TGTGCCAGCAGCCCCGACGGGGTGAACACTGAAGCTTTCTTT
>.|TRBD1|TRBV7-9|TRBJ1-2
CSSSSRTGKKANYGYTF
TGTTCCAGCAGCTCCCGGACAGGGAAAAAAGCTAACTATGGCTACACCTTC
>.|TRBD1|TRBV19|TRBJ1-6
CASDPTGGHNNSPLHF
TGTGCCAGTGACCCGACAGGGGGCCACAATAATTCACCCCTCCACTTT
>.|TRBD1|TRBV7-9|TRBJ1-1
CASRLVSGQVLTRTEAFF
TGTGCCAGCAGGTTAGTGTCGGGACAGGTTTTAACTAGGACTGAAGCTTTCTTT
>few|.|TRBV11-2|TRBJ1-1
CASSLEFQVGGAFF
TGTGCCAGCAGCTTAGAGTTCCAGGTCGGAGGAGCTTTCTTT
>.|.|TRBV7-8|TRBJ1-2
CASSLDDSRYGYTF
TGTGCCAGCAGCTTAGACGACAGCCGGTATGGCTACACCTTC
>.|TRBD2|TRBV11-2|TRBJ2-1
CASTGLVGHIVNEQFF
TGTGCCAGCACCGGACTAGTAGGGCACATAGTCAATGAGCAGTTCTTC
>.|TRBD2|TRBV28|TRBJ2-7
CASSFLAGSYEQYF
TGTGCCAGCAGTTTTCTAGCGGGGTCCTACGAGCAGTACTTC
>.|.|TRBV7-2|TRBJ2-2
CASSSDRTNTGELFF
TGTGCCAGCAGCTCGGACAGAACGAACACCGGGGAGCTGTTTTTT
>.|.|TRBV10-3|TRBJ2-1
CAISPLAPSRNEQFF
TGTGCCATCAGTCCCCTCGCTCCTTCGAGGAATGAGCAGTTCTTC
>.|.|TRBV11-2|TRBJ2-3
CASSLALTDTQYF
TGTGCCAGCAGCTTAGCACTCACAGATACGCAGTATTTT
>.|.|TRBV15|TRBJ2-1
CATSRAVGSYNEQFF
TGTGCCACCAGCAGAGCGGTTGGCTCCTACAATGAGCAGTTCTTC
>once|.|TRBV2|TRBJ1-2
CASSEGGGTLMNYGYTF
TGTGCCAGCAGTGAAGGTGGGGGGACCCTAATGAACTATGGCTACACCTTC
>once|.|TRBV9|TRBJ2-5
CASSVGMAEETQYF
TGTGCCAGCAGCGTAGGTATGGCGGAGGAGACCCAGTACTTC
>.|.|TRBV18|TRBJ1-1
CASSPQAGVTEAFF
TGTGCCAGCTCACCCCAGGCGGGGGTCACTGAAGCTTTCTTT
>.|TRBD1|TRBV7-9|TRBJ2-5
CASSYTGGETQYF
TGTGCCAGCAGCTATACAGGGGGGGAGACCCAGTACTTC
>.|TRBD2|TRBV9|TRBJ2-1
CASSVAGTSGINEQFF
TGTGCCAGCAGCGTAGCAGGGACTAGCGGGATCAATGAGCAGTTCTTC
>.|.|TRBV6-6|TRBJ1-2
CASSFAPGPDGYTF
TGTGCCAGCAGTTTCGCCCCAGGGCCGGATGGCTACACCTTC
>.|.|TRBV18|TRBJ2-3
CASSPKQQGSTQYF
TGTGCCAGCTCACCAAAGCAGCAGGGCAGTACGCAGTATTTT
>.|.|TRBV7-9|TRBJ2-6
CSSSLVRPTGANVLTF
TGTTCCAGCAGCTTAGTGCGGCCGACTGGGGCCAACGTCCTGACTTTC
>few|.|TRBV2|TRBJ2-2
CASSVTGVNTGELFF
TGTGCCAGCAGTGTGACCGGAGTCAACACCGGGGAGCTGTTTTTT
>.|.|TRBV19|TRBJ1-3
CASSLAGSSGNTIYF
TGTGCCAGTAGTCTCGCGGGGTCGTCTGGAAACACCATATATTTT
>.|TRBD1|TRBV28|TRBJ2-7
CASRLTGLYEQYF
TGTGCCAGCAGACTGACAGGGTTGTACGAGCAGTACTTC
>.|TRBD1|TRBV4-3|TRBJ1-1
CASSQDYRQGNTEAFF
TGCGCCAGCAGCCAAGATTATAGACAGGGGAACACTGAAGCTTTCTTT
>.|.|TRBV18|TRBJ1-4
CASSKMQQQEKLFF
TGTGCCAGCTCCAAGATGCAGCAACAGGAAAAACTGTTTTTT
>.|TRBD1|TRBV10-2|TRBJ1-5
CASRTGIFNQPQHF
TGCGCCAGCAGGACAGGGATATTCAATCAGCCCCAGCATTTT
>.|TRBD1|TRBV29-1|TRBJ2-7
CSVLTGTGAVYEQYF
TGCAGCGTTTTAACCGGGACAGGGGCGGTGTACGAGCAGTACTTC